This TCR beta chain was recorded in a study of T cell repertoires in cytomegalovirus infection. This clonotype was picked up a small number of times. The antigen is undetermined. MiXCR was run by TCRdb on the reads, yielding one entry per CDR3 protein. There are approximately 990,000 distinct CDR3 sequences in the sample; less than 40% occur only once, and about 14% lies in the top ten. The CDR3 totals 14 residues. Germline trimming cut 7 bases from V and 5 bases from J; bases unmatched to any gene: 7. The receptor comes from a human donor in good health (CMV status not recorded). Some clones in this sample may be carry-over from other donors' samples. The sample consisted of cultured CD8+ T cells from PBMCs, taken from culture after CMV antigen stimulation. The chain joins TRBV12-3 or TRBV12-4 to TRBJ1-4, with 7 bases fitting TRBD1. In DNA, the CDR3 is TGTGCCAGCACCGAGACAGGGTTAAATGAAAAACTGTTTTTT. Its translation: CASTETGLNEKLFF.